This T cell receptor (beta chain) was recovered during a study of blood T cells in healthy people across ages. Peripheral blood, about 9.4 milliliters per donor, was collected. A sample-barcoded 5' primer and a J-beta primer mix were used in a second PCR of roughly 7 to 11 cycles. Sequencing recovered at least 2.5 million CDR3-containing paired-end reads from each sample. One entry per CDR3 protein results from TCRdb running MiXCR on the 5' RACE reads. Of roughly 1.9 million distinct CDR3 sequences listed, about two fifths are singletons. J gave up 5 bases and V 1 base, and 10 bases lay outside the gene matches. Per the germline V gene, CDR1 is SQVTM and CDR2 is ANQGSEA. This CDR3 is built from 16 residues.

Sequences were obtained from blood. This receptor was taken from a human donor in good health. This chain links TRBV29-1 with TRBJ2-1; TRBD1 matches 8 bases. In DNA form, the CDR3 reads TGCAGCGTTGAAGGCGGACCGGGACAGGTGAACAATGAGCAGTTCTTC. Its protein product is CSVEGGPGQVNNEQFF.